This T cell receptor (beta chain) appears in the sequencing data of a study of response to subunit inactivated influenza vaccine. TCRdb ran MiXCR on the RT-PCR reads and lists one entry per CDR3 protein. The data show 500,000 to 650,000 distinct CDR3 sequences, approximately 7.1% seen once. Findings of the study overall: Authors suggested each seasonal flu vaccination may recruit only limited numbers of new T cells.

This clonotype was recorded a few times. The antigen remains undetermined. This CDR3 region has 15 residues. V lost 2 bases and J 6 bases, leaving 14 bases between the germline ends. The germline V gene has CDR1 SEHNR and CDR2 FQNEAQ (reference sequence). The starting material was PBMCs from blood, obtained about 24 months after vaccination. The source is a man aged 50-75 years who received an inactivated influenza vaccine. J is TRBJ2-1 and V is TRBV7-9; the D gene is possibly TRBD1 (6 bases). CDR3 DNA: TGTGCCAGCAGCTTAAGGGAAACAGGGAGCAATGAGCAGTTCTTC. Translated, it gives CASSLRETGSNEQFF.